This T cell receptor beta chain stems from a study of T-cell memory formation after mild COVID-19. Notes on the study in general: Pre-infection memory showed some responding clones, and this suggested that cross-reactive memory joined.

V gave up 0 bases and J gave up 6 bases; unmatched junction bases: 8. The CDR3 is 17 residues long. In germline, CDR1 is SGHRS, CDR2 YFSETQ. Concerning this clonotype: The antigen is unknown.

TCRdb re-called the 5' RACE reads with MiXCR, one entry per CDR3 protein. In the table there are roughly 300,000 distinct CDR3 sequences, approximately 8.4% of which are singletons. Sequencing was performed on PBMCs or a T cell subset sorted from them (not recorded which). The origin of this receptor is a man between 18 and 35 years old who had mild COVID-19 (a few samples of this study predate the infection). Cell type and time point are not known. The chain links TRBV5-1 to TRBJ2-1; TRBD2 aligns across 11 bases. CDR3 nucleotide sequence: TGCGCCAGCAGCTTGGCCGCAATAACTAGCGGGGGCAATGAGCAGTTCTTC. Translating gives CASSLAAITSGGNEQFF.